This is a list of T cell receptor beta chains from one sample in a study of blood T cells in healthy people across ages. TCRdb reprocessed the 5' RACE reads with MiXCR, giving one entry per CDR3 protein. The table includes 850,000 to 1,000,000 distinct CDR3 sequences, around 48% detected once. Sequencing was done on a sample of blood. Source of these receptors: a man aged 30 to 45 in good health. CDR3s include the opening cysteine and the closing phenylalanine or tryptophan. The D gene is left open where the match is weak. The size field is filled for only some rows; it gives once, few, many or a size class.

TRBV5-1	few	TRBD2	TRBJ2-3	TGCGCCAGCAGCAGATTGGGACTAGCGGGTGGAGATACGCAGTATTTT	CASSRLGLAGGDTQYF
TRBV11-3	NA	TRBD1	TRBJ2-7	TGTGCCAGCAGCTTAGGAGGGACAGGGAGAGCGTACGAGCAGTACTTC	CASSLGGTGRAYEQYF
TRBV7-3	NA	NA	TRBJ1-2	TGTGCCAGCAGTCCAGGGGAGATCTATGGCTACACCTTC	CASSPGEIYGYTF
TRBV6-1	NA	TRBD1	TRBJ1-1	TGTGCCAGCTCAAAAGAGGGGGCGCTCCCACTAGCTTTCTTT	CASSKEGALPLAFF
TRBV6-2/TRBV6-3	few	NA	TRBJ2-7	TGTGCCAGCAGTTACCTAGAGAAACTCTACGAGCAGTACTTC	CASSYLEKLYEQYF
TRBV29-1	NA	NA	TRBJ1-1	TGCAGCGTTGGTCGGGCTTTCTTT	CSVGRAFF
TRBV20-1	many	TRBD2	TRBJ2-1	TGCAGTGCTGGGGGACTAGCAGGCAATGAGCAGTTCTTC	CSAGGLAGNEQFF
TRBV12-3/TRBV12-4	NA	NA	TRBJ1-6	TGTGCCAGCGCCTTCTCCAGTTCACCCCTCCACTTT	CASAFSSSPLHF
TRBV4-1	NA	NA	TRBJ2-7	TGCGCCAGCAGCCAAGATATATGGCCCAGCGGAGAGCAGTACTTC	CASSQDIWPSGEQYF
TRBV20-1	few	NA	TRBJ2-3	TGCAGTGCTACCCTTAGGGCCCCCAGCACAGATACGCAGTATTTT	CSATLRAPSTDTQYF
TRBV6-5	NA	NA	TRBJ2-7	TGTGCCAGCAGTTACTCTGCGGGTCACTACGAGCAGTACTTC	CASSYSAGHYEQYF
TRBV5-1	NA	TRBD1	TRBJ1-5	TGCGCCAGCAGCTTCGAACAGGGGGCCACTCAGCCCCAGCATTTT	CASSFEQGATQPQHF
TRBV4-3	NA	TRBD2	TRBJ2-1	TGCGCCAGCAGCCAAGACAGACTAGCTAAACACAATGAGCAGTTCTTC	CASSQDRLAKHNEQFF
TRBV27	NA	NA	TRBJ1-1	TGTGCCAGCAGTTTATCGGGGATTGGAAGCACTGAAGCTTTCTTT	CASSLSGIGSTEAFF
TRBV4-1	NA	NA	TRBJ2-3	TGCGCCAGCAGCCAAGGGGGCGAGCGGTATTTT	CASSQGGERYF
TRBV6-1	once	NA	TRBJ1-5	TGTGCCAGCAGCCCCTTCCAGCCCCAGCATTTT	CASSPFQPQHF
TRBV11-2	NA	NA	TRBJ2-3	TGTGCCAGCCAGAACACAGATACGCAGTATTTT	CASQNTDTQYF
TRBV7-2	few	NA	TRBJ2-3	TGTGCCAGCAGCCCGTCCCCGGCCACAGAGACGCAGTATTTT	CASSPSPATETQYF
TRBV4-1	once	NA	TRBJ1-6	TGCGCCAGCAGCCAAGAAGACAGTAGCTCCTATAATTCACCCCTCCACTTT	CASSQEDSSSYNSPLHF
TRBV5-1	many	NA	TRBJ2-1	TGCGCCAGCAGCTTGTCCCGGGCCTTAAGGAATGAGCAGTTCTTC	CASSLSRALRNEQFF
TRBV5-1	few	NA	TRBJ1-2	TGCGCCAGCAGCCGCGAACCCCTAACAGGGCCCTTTAACTATGGCTACACCTTC	CASSREPLTGPFNYGYTF